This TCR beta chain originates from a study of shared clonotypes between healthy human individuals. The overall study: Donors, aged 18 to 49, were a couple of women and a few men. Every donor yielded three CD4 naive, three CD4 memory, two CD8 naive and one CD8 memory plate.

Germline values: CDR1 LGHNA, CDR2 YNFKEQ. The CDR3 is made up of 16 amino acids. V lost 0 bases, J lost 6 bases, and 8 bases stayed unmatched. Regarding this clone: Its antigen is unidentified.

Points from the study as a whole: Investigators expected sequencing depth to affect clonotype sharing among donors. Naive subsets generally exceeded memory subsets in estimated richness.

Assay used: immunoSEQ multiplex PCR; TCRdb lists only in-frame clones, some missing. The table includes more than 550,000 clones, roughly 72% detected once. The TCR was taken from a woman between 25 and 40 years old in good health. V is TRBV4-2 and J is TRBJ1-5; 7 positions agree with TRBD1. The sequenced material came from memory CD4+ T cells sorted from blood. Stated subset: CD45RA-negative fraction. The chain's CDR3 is CASSQEGGGGGQPQHF. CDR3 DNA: TGTGCCAGCAGCCAAGAAGGGGGAGGGGGCGGTCAGCCCCAGCATTTT.